A selection of T cell receptor beta chains follows, all from one sample in a study of T-cell reconstitution after alpha-beta-depleted transplantation in children. One entry per CDR3 protein, called by TCRdb with MiXCR from the PCR reads. The sample has 500,000 to 650,000 distinct CDR3 sequences, over 10% seen once. This sample comprised PBMCs, mostly from graft donor cells, obtained 360 days after TCRalphabeta/CD19-depleted stem cell transplant. These receptors originate from a male patient aged 10-17 years who had a stem cell transplant for acute myeloid leukemia, so the T cells may come from the graft donor. Both conserved end residues are part of each CDR3. The D gene is left open where the match is weak. The listing skips clone size in some rows; elsewhere it reads once, few, many or a size class.

clone size,D gene,J gene,V gene,CDR3 protein,CDR3 DNA
NA,NA,TRBJ1-1,TRBV12-3/TRBV12-4,CASSFLGDSGEAFF,TGTGCCAGCAGTTTTTTGGGGGATAGTGGTGAAGCTTTCTTT
NA,NA,TRBJ2-2,TRBV19,CASSRPSVTGELFF,TGTGCCAGTAGTAGGCCTAGCGTTACCGGGGAGCTGTTTTTT
NA,NA,TRBJ2-5,TRBV5-6,CASSLDLDQETQYF,TGTGCCAGCAGCTTGGACCTAGACCAAGAGACCCAGTACTTC
few,NA,TRBJ2-1,TRBV7-2,CASSPVLRNEQFF,TGTGCCAGCAGCCCGGTATTACGCAATGAGCAGTTCTTC
NA,NA,TRBJ2-5,TRBV24-1,CATSDLGLKETQYF,TGTGCCACCAGTGATTTGGGACTGAAGGAGACCCAGTACTTC
few,NA,TRBJ2-7,TRBV29-1,CSVGGAGPEGEQYF,TGCAGCGTTGGGGGGGCGGGCCCGGAAGGCGAGCAGTACTTC
NA,NA,TRBJ2-4,TRBV12-3/TRBV12-4,CASGPLGAKNIQYF,TGTGCCAGCGGGCCGCTTGGGGCCAAAAACATTCAGTACTTC
many,NA,TRBJ2-3,TRBV7-2,CASSLSTDTQYF,TGTGCCAGCAGCTTAAGCACAGATACGCAGTATTTT
many,NA,TRBJ2-7,TRBV5-1,CASSAQGHEQYF,TGCGCCAGCAGCGCACAGGGCCACGAGCAGTACTTC
few,NA,TRBJ1-1,TRBV18,CASSRPLQGGNTEAFF,TGTGCCAGCTCCAGGCCCCTACAGGGAGGGAACACTGAAGCTTTCTTT
many,NA,TRBJ2-1,TRBV5-1,CASSPSSGDYNEQFF,TGCGCCAGCAGCCCAAGCAGCGGAGACTACAATGAGCAGTTCTTC
NA,NA,TRBJ2-1,TRBV20-1,CSARENQSGRRGYNEQFF,TGCAGTGCTAGAGAGAATCAATCAGGACGGAGGGGGTACAATGAGCAGTTCTTC
many,TRBD1,TRBJ2-7,TRBV5-6,CASNLGQGFYEQYF,TGTGCCAGCAACCTCGGACAGGGATTCTACGAGCAGTACTTC
NA,TRBD1,TRBJ1-4,TRBV28,CASRPDRGREKLFF,TGTGCCAGCAGACCGGACAGGGGGCGGGAAAAACTGTTTTTT
NA,TRBD1,TRBJ2-3,TRBV7-6,CASSLKGQSTDTQYF,TGTGCCAGCAGCTTAAAGGGACAGAGCACAGATACGCAGTATTTT
NA,NA,TRBJ2-2,TRBV12-3/TRBV12-4,CACCFGQGLLAGNTGELFF,TGTGCCTGCTGTTTCGGACAGGGGTTACTAGCGGGGAACACCGGGGAGCTGTTTTTT
many,TRBD2,TRBJ2-1,TRBV20-1,CSARRLAGTHEQFF,TGCAGTGCTAGAAGGCTAGCGGGTACCCATGAGCAGTTCTTC
NA,NA,TRBJ1-3,TRBV5-1,CASSLLIGAGNTIYF,TGCGCCAGCAGCTTGTTGATCGGGGCTGGAAACACCATATATTTT
many,TRBD1,TRBJ2-5,TRBV5-1,CASSPGWTGVQETQYF,TGCGCCAGCAGCCCGGGTTGGACAGGGGTCCAAGAGACCCAGTACTTC
NA,TRBD1,TRBJ2-4,TRBV24-1,CATSDLGQGVNIQYF,TGTGCCACCAGTGACCTCGGACAGGGAGTGAACATTCAGTACTTC
few,NA,TRBJ2-2,TRBV30,CAQNWGGELFF,TGTGCCCAAAATTGGGGCGGGGAGCTGTTTTTT
NA,TRBD2,TRBJ2-7,TRBV9,CASSVRAGANEQYF,TGTGCCAGCAGCGTACGGGCGGGAGCTAACGAGCAGTACTTC
few,NA,TRBJ2-1,TRBV24-1,CATNRLDRNEQFF,TGTGCCACCAATCGACTAGATAGAAATGAGCAGTTCTTC
NA,TRBD1,TRBJ1-5,TRBV5-1,CASSSTLTGLGGGNQPQHF,TGCGCCAGCAGCTCTACCCTGACAGGGCTGGGCGGGGGCAATCAGCCCCAGCATTTT
few,TRBD2,TRBJ2-7,TRBV20-1,CSANRLAGYKDEQYF,TGCAGTGCTAATAGACTAGCGGGGTATAAGGACGAGCAGTACTTC
many,NA,TRBJ2-7,TRBV6-2/TRBV6-3,CASSYSGSRAYEQYF,TGTGCCAGCAGTTACTCGGGCAGCCGCGCCTACGAGCAGTACTTC
few,NA,TRBJ2-7,TRBV14,CASSQDPWGSSYEQYF,TGTGCCAGCAGCCAAGATCCGTGGGGGTCCTCCTACGAGCAGTACTTC
NA,NA,TRBJ2-1,TRBV29-1,CSVEVGDRGGLVRVREQFF,TGCAGCGTTGAAGTGGGCGACAGGGGGGGACTAGTTCGGGTCCGTGAGCAGTTCTTC
few,NA,TRBJ1-3,TRBV6-5,CASSYLLQAPRSIYF,TGTGCCAGCAGTTATCTGCTTCAGGCACCGAGATCCATATATTTT
few,TRBD1,TRBJ1-1,TRBV28,CASSFVRGHGNTEAFF,TGTGCCAGCAGTTTTGTCAGGGGGCATGGGAACACTGAAGCTTTCTTT
few,NA,TRBJ2-3,TRBV12-3/TRBV12-4,CASYPGVGRTDTQYF,TGTGCCAGCTACCCCGGGGTCGGGCGGACAGATACGCAGTATTTT
few,NA,TRBJ2-2,TRBV7-8,CASSFIFVHHRGTGELFF,TGTGCCAGCAGCTTCATCTTTGTCCACCATCGGGGCACCGGGGAGCTGTTTTTT
few,TRBD2,TRBJ2-3,TRBV6-5,CASSYPTGSGKVADTQYF,TGTGCCAGCAGTTACCCGACGGGTAGCGGGAAGGTGGCAGATACGCAGTATTTT
many,NA,TRBJ2-7,TRBV7-9,CASGGAHEQYF,TGTGCCAGCGGAGGGGCCCACGAGCAGTACTTC
few,TRBD2,TRBJ2-2,TRBV13,CASSPLTAGVTGELFF,TGTGCCAGCAGCCCCTTGACGGCGGGAGTCACCGGGGAGCTGTTTTTT
few,NA,TRBJ2-7,TRBV4-2,CASGLDYEQYF,TGTGCCAGCGGCCTCGACTACGAGCAGTACTTC
few,TRBD2,TRBJ2-7,TRBV29-1,CSVVPIAGGPSEQYF,TGCAGCGTTGTACCAATAGCGGGAGGGCCTAGCGAGCAGTACTTC
few,NA,TRBJ2-7,TRBV10-3,CAICQGQGPYEQYF,TGTGCCATCTGTCAAGGCCAGGGGCCTTACGAGCAGTACTTC
few,TRBD2,TRBJ2-1,TRBV6-2/TRBV6-3,CASTALAETYNEQFF,TGTGCCAGTACGGCGCTAGCGGAGACCTACAATGAGCAGTTCTTC
few,NA,TRBJ1-2,TRBV12-3/TRBV12-4,CASSLVRVRGYTF,TGTGCCAGCAGTTTAGTTCGGGTTCGGGGCTACACCTTC
few,TRBD1,TRBJ1-5,TRBV28,CASSLRTGDNQPQHF,TGTGCCAGCAGTTTACGGACAGGGGATAATCAGCCCCAGCATTTT
NA,TRBD1,TRBJ2-7,TRBV25-1,CASSLGTGFEPARGEQYF,TGTGCCAGCAGTCTAGGGACAGGGTTTGAGCCCGCCAGGGGGGAGCAGTACTTC
NA,NA,TRBJ2-2,TRBV9,CASSAGDLRLGELFF,TGTGCCAGCAGCGCGGGAGACCTAAGACTGGGGGAGCTGTTTTTT
few,NA,TRBJ2-4,TRBV3-1,CASSQALAREIQYF,TGTGCCAGCAGCCAAGCTCTAGCAAGGGAAATTCAGTACTTC
many,NA,TRBJ1-3,TRBV28,CASSLFRGNTIYF,TGTGCCAGCAGTTTATTCAGGGGAAACACCATATATTTT
NA,NA,TRBJ1-1,TRBV7-3,CASSHQTGPMNTEAFF,TGTGCCAGCAGCCATCAGACAGGACCCATGAACACTGAAGCTTTCTTT
NA,NA,TRBJ1-3,TRBV20-1,CSAKRDSGNTIYF,TGCAGTGCTAAGCGAGACTCTGGAAACACCATATATTTT
few,NA,TRBJ2-7,TRBV18,CASSQVAVSYEQYF,TGTGCCAGCTCACAGGTAGCGGTCTCCTACGAGCAGTACTTC
NA,TRBD1,TRBJ2-5,TRBV29-1,CSVGGQGLMETQYF,TGCAGCGTTGGAGGACAGGGGTTGATGGAGACCCAGTACTTC
NA,NA,TRBJ2-7,TRBV11-2,CASSLDEGGPLLPYEQYF,TGTGCCAGCAGCTTAGACGAGGGGGGGCCACTATTACCTTACGAGCAGTACTTC
few,NA,TRBJ1-5,TRBV12-3/TRBV12-4,CASSAEYADIGSNQPQHF,TGTGCCAGCAGTGCAGAGTACGCCGATATCGGGAGCAATCAGCCCCAGCATTTT
NA,NA,TRBJ2-7,TRBV20-1,CSAIIGYSTAYEQYF,TGCAGTGCTATCATTGGTTACAGCACTGCCTACGAGCAGTACTTC
NA,NA,TRBJ2-5,TRBV7-7,CASSPLGRETGETQYF,TGTGCTAGCAGCCCACTCGGGCGGGAAACAGGAGAGACCCAGTACTTC
few,TRBD2,TRBJ2-1,TRBV7-9,CASSPRTSGKHSYNEQFF,TGTGCCAGCAGCCCCCGGACTAGCGGGAAACACTCCTACAATGAGCAGTTCTTC